The sequence of this T cell receptor (beta chain) was determined in a study of shared clonotypes between healthy human individuals. V trimming: 4 bases; J trimming: 0 bases; junction bases outside the gene matches: 4. This CDR3 spans 15 amino acids. CDR1 and CDR2 from the germline V gene are MNHEY and SMNVEV (reference sequence). The protocol was immunoSEQ multiplex PCR, while the TCRdb copy is restricted to in-frame clones and leaves out a portion. The repertoire holds approximately 810,000 clones, with 80% to 95% as singletons. CD8 cells classed as naive were CD45RO-negative and positively selected for CCR7, excluding terminally differentiated effector memory CD45RA+ cells. General observations from the study: Though the depth was large, rarefaction showed that sorted-subset sequencing was incomplete. With few donors, the genetic and exposure-history diversity represented was limited. Naive subsets tended to show greater estimated richness than memory subsets.

This clone has a single count. As yet, its antigen is unknown. The specimen sequenced was naive CD8+ T cells sorted from blood. The V and J genes are TRBV27 and TRBJ1-1; 8 nucleotides align to TRBD1. The clonotype comes from a man under 40 in good health. This chain's CDR3 is CASSSLTGVNTEAFF. Written as DNA, the CDR3 is TGTGCCAGCAGTTCATTGACAGGGGTGAACACTGAAGCTTTCTTT.